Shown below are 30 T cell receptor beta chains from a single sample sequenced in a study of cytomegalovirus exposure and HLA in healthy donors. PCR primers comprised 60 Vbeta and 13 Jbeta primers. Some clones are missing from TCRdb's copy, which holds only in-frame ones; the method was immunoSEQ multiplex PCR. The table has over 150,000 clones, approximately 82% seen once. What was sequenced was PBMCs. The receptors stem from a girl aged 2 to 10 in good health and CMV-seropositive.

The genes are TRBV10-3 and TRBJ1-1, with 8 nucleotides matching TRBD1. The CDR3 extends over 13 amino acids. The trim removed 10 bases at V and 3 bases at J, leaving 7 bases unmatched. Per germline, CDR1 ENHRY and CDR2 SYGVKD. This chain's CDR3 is CATMTGEDTEAFF. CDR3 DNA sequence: TGTGCCACCATGACAGGGGAGGACACTGAAGCTTTCTTT.

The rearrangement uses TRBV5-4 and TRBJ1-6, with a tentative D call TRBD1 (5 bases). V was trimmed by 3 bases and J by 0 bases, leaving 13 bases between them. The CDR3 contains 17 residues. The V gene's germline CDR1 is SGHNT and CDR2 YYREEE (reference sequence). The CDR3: CASSSGGGSSYNSPLHF. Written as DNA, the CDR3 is TGTGCCAGCAGCTCCGGGGGGGGAAGCTCCTATAATTCACCCCTCCACTTT.

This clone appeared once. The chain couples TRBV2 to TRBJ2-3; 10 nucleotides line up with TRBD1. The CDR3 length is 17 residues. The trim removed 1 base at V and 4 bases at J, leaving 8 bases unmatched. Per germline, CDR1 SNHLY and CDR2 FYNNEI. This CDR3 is CASSEEFGTGAPDTQYF. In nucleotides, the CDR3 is TGTGCCAGCAGTGAAGAATTTGGGACAGGGGCCCCAGATACGCAGTATTTT.

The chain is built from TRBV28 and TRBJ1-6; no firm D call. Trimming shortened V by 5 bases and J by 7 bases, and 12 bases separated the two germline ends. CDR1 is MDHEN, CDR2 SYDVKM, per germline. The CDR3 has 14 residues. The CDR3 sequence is CASSEAVRNSPLHF. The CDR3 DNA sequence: TGTGCCAGCAGTGAGGCGGTTAGGAATTCACCCCTCCACTTT.

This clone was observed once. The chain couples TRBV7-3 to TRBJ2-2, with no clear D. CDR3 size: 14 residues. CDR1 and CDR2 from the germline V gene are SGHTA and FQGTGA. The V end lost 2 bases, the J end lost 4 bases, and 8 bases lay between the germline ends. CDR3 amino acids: CASSLLVGTGELFF. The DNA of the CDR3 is TGTGCCAGCAGCTTACTGGTCGGCACCGGGGAGCTGTTTTTT.

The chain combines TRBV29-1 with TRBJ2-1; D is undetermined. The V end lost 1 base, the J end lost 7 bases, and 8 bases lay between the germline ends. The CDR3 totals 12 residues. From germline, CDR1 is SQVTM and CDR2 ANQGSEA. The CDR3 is CSVEVVENEQFF. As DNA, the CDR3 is TGCAGCGTTGAAGTGGTCGAGAATGAGCAGTTCTTC.

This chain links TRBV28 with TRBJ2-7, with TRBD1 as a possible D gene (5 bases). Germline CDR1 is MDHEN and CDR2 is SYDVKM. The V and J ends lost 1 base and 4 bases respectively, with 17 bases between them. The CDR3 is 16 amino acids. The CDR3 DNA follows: TGTGCCAGCAGTTTATTGGGTCCTGGGGCTGATTACGAGCAGTACTTC. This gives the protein CASSLLGPGADYEQYF.

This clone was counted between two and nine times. In nucleotides, the CDR3 is TGTGCCAGCACCGACAGGCTGTACGAGCAGTACTTC. The encoded protein is CASTDRLYEQYF. The chain uses TRBV6-1 and TRBJ2-7, with D perhaps TRBD1 (6 bases). The V and J ends lost 7 bases and 4 bases respectively, with 11 bases between them. The CDR3 sequence is 12 residues long. Germline V gives CDR1 MNHNS, CDR2 SASEGT.

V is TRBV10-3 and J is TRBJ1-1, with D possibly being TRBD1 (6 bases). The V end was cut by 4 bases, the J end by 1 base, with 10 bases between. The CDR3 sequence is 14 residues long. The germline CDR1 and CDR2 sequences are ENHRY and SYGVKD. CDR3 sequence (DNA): TGTGCCATCAGTGTAGGGACATCGAACACTGAAGCTTTCTTT. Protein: CAISVGTSNTEAFF.

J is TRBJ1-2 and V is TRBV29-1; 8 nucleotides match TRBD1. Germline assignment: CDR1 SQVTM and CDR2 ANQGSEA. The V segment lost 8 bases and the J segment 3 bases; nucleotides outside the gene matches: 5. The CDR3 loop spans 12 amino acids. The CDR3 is CSCGQGDYGYTF. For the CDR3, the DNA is TGCAGCTGTGGACAGGGAGACTATGGCTACACCTTC. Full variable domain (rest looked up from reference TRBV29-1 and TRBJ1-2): SAVISQKPSRDICQRGTSLTIQCQVDSQVTMMFWYRQQPGQSLTLIATANQGSEATYESGFVIDKFPISRPNLTFSTLTVSNMSPEDSSIYLCSCGQGDYGYTFGSGTRLTVV.

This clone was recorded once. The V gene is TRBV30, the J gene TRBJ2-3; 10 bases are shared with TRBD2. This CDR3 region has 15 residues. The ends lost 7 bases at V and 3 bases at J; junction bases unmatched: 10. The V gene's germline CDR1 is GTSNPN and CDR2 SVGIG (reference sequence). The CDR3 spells CAYQGLAGATDTQYF. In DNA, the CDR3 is TGTGCCTATCAAGGGCTAGCGGGAGCTACAGATACGCAGTATTTT.

CDR3 residues: CASSLKGQEVNSNQPQHF. CDR3 nucleotides: TGTGCCAGCAGCTTGAAGGGGCAGGAAGTAAATAGCAATCAGCCCCAGCATTTT. V and J are TRBV5-5 and TRBJ1-5, with D possibly matching TRBD1 (5 bases). Trimming stripped 1 base from V and 0 bases from J, with 17 bases between. Germline V gene sequence: CDR1 SGHKS, CDR2 YYEKEE (reference sequence). The CDR3 totals 18 residues.

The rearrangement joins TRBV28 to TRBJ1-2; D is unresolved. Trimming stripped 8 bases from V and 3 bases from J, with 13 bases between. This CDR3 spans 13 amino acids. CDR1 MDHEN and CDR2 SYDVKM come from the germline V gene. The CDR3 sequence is CASAFQADYGYTF. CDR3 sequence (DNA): TGTGCCAGCGCATTCCAGGCAGACTATGGCTACACCTTC.

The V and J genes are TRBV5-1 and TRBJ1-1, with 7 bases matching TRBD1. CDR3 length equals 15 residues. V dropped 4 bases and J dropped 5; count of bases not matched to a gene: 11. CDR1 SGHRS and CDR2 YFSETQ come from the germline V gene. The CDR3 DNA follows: TGCGCCAGCAGCCGAATCACAGGGGTAACAACTGAAGCTTTCTTT. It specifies CASSRITGVTTEAFF.

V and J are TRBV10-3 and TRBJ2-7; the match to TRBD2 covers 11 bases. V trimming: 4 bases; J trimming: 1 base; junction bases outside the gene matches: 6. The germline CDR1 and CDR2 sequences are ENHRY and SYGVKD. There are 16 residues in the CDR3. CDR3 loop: CAISGTGTSGSYEQYF. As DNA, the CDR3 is TGTGCCATCAGTGGGACCGGGACTAGCGGTTCCTACGAGCAGTACTTC.

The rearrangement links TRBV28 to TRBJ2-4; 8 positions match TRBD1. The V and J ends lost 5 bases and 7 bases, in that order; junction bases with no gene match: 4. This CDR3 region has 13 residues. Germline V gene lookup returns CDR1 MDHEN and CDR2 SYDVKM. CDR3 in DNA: TGTGCCAGCAGTCCAGGGGGCCGGAACATTCAGTACTTC. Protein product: CASSPGGRNIQYF.

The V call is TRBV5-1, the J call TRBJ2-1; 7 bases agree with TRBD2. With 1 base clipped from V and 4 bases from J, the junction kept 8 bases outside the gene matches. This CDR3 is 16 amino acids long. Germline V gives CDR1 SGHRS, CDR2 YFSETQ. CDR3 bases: TGCGCCAGCAGCTTGTCTTGGTCTAGCGGTTACAATGAGCAGTTCTTC. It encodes CASSLSWSSGYNEQFF.

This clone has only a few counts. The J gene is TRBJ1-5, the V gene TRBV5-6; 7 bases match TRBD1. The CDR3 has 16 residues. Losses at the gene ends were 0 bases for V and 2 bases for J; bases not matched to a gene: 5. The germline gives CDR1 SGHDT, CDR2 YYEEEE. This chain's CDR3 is CASSLAADRGNQPQHF. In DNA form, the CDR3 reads TGTGCCAGCAGCTTGGCAGCAGACAGGGGCAATCAGCCCCAGCATTTT.

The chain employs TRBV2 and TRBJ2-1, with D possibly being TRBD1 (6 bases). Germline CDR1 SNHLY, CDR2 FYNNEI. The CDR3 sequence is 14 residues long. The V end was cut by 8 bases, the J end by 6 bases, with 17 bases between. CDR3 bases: TGTGCCAGCCAGGTGAGACAGGCCAGCAATGAGCAGTTCTTC. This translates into CASQVRQASNEQFF.

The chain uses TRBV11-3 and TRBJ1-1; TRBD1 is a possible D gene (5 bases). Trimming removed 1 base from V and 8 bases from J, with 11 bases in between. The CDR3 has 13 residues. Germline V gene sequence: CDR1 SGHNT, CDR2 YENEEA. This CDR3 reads CASSLVQGIEAFF. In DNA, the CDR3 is TGTGCCAGCAGCTTAGTCCAGGGTATCGAAGCTTTCTTT.

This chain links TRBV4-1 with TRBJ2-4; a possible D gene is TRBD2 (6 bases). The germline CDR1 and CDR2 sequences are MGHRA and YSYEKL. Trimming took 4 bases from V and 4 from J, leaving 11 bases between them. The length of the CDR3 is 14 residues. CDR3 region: CASSRDSGKNIQYF. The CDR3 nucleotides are TGCGCCAGCAGCCGGGACTCGGGGAAAAACATTCAGTACTTC.

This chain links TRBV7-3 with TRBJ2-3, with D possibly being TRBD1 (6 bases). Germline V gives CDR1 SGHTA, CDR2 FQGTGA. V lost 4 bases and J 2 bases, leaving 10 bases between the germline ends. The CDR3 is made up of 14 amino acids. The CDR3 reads CASSSQGLTDTQYF. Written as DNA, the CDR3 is TGTGCCAGCAGCTCTCAGGGGCTCACAGATACGCAGTATTTT.

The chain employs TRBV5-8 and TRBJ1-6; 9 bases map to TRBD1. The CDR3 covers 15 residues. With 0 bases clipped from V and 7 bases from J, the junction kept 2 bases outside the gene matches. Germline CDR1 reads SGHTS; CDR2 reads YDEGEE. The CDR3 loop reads CASSLEGTGNSPLHF. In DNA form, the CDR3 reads TGTGCCAGCAGCTTGGAAGGGACAGGGAATTCACCCCTCCACTTT.

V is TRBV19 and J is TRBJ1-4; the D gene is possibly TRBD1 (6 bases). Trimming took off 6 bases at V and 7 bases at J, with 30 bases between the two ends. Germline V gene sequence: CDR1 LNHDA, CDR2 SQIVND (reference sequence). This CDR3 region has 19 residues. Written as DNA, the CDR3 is TGTGCCAGTAGCCCAATCCTCCGGGACACCTTTGGCAGTACTGAAAAACTGTTTTTT. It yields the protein CASSPILRDTFGSTEKLFF. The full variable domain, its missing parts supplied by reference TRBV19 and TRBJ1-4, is DGGITQSPKYLFRKEGQNVTLSCEQNLNHDAMYWYRQDPGQGLRLIYYSQIVNDFQKGDIAEGYSVSREKKESFPLTVTSAQKNPTAFYLCASSPILRDTFGSTEKLFFGSGTQLSVL.

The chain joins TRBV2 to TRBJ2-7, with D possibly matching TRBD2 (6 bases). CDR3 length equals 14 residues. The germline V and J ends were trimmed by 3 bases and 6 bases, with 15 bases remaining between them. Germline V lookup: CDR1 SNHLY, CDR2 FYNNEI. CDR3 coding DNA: TGTGCCAGCAGTGAGGCTAGCGCGTCCGGCGAGCAGTACTTC. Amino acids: CASSEASASGEQYF.

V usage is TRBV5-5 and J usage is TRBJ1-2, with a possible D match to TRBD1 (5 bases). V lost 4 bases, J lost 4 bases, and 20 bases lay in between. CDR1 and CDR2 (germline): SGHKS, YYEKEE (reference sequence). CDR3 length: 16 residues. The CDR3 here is CASSPAAGPPLYGYTF. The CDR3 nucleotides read TGTGCCAGCAGCCCAGCAGCAGGGCCCCCCCTCTATGGCTACACCTTC.

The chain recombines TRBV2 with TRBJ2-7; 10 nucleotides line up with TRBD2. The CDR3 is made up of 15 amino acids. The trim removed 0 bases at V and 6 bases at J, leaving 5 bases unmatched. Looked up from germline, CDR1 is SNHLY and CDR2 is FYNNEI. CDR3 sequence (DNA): TGTGCCAGCAGTGAAGCGCTTGCTAGCGGGGGCGAGCAGTACTTC. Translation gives CASSEALASGGEQYF.

The CDR3 bases are TGTGCCAGCAGTTTATACAGAAACTATGGCTACACCTTC. Translating it yields CASSLYRNYGYTF. The genes are TRBV27 and TRBJ1-2; D gene uncertain. The CDR3 has 13 residues. Germline-derived CDR1 and CDR2 are MNHEY and SMNVEV (reference sequence). Trimming took off 1 base at V and 2 bases at J, with 5 bases between the two ends.

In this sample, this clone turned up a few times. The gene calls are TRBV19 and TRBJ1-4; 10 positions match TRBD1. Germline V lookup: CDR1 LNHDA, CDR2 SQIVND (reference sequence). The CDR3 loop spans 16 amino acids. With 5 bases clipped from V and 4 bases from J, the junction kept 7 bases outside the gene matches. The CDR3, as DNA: TGTGCCAGTAGTCCGGGACAGGGGCGCGGTAATGAAAAACTGTTTTTT. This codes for CASSPGQGRGNEKLFF.

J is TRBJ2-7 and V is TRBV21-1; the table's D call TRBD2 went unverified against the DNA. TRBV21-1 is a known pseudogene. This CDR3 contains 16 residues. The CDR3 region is CASSKVESGVTYEQYF. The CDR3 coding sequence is TGTGCCAGCAGCAAAGTTGAGAGCGGGGTAACCTACGAGCAGTACTTC.